The 10 T cell receptor beta chains below all came from one sample that was sequenced in a study of T cells in Graves' hyperthyroidism and ophthalmopathy. Amplified TCR beta CDR3 regions derived from RNA transcripts. During a first-round RT-PCR of the TCR CDR3, the HTBI primer set was used. TCRdb ran MiXCR on the multiplex PCR reads and lists one entry per CDR3 protein. Altogether 160,000 or so distinct CDR3 sequences are present, 9.4% being singletons, with the ten largest covering about 20%. The sequenced sample was blood. The receptors here all came from a young woman with Graves' hyperthyroidism that later progressed to Graves' ophthalmopathy.

There are many counts of this clonotype. The J gene is TRBJ1-1, the V gene TRBV19; TRBD1 is a possible D gene (5 bases). The CDR3 consists of 15 residues. Germline assignment: CDR1 LNHDA and CDR2 SQIVND (reference sequence). V was pared by 5 bases and J by 2 bases, with 15 bases between. As DNA, the CDR3 is TGTGCCAGTAGTCCCCGGGCGGGGGTTAACACTGAAGCTTTCTTT. It yields the protein CASSPRAGVNTEAFF. Based on the CDR3 plus reference TRBV19 and TRBJ1-1, the full variable domain is DGGITQSPKYLFRKEGQNVTLSCEQNLNHDAMYWYRQDPGQGLRLIYYSQIVNDFQKGDIAEGYSVSREKKESFPLTVTSAQKNPTAFYLCASSPRAGVNTEAFFGQGTRLTVV.

The V and J genes are TRBV25-1 and TRBJ2-7; possible D gene TRBD1, 7 bases. CDR1 MGHDK and CDR2 SYGVNS come from the germline V gene. V was cut by 2 bases and J by 7 bases, with 18 bases left in between. The CDR3 runs to 15 residues. CDR3 amino acids: CASSELKGAGGEQYF. The CDR3, as DNA: TGTGCCAGCAGTGAACTTAAGGGGGCAGGGGGGGAGCAGTACTTC.

This clonotype was seen more than once but under ten times. The chain employs TRBV24-1 and TRBJ2-1; 10 positions agree with TRBD2. CDR1 is KGHDR and CDR2 is SFDVKD in the germline V gene. The CDR3 extends over 14 amino acids. V trimming: 9 bases; J trimming: 6 bases; junction bases outside the gene matches: 7. Here the CDR3 reads CATGSGRDFNEQFF. In DNA, the CDR3 is TGTGCCACCGGAAGCGGGAGGGATTTCAATGAGCAGTTCTTC.

This clonotype was counted at least ten times. CDR3 region: CSARRGGSLDTQYF. CDR3 in DNA: TGCAGTGCTAGACGGGGGGGCTCTCTGGATACGCAGTATTTT. The V and J genes are TRBV20-1 and TRBJ2-3; 8 bases agree with TRBD2. Germline CDR1 reads DFQATT; CDR2 reads SNEGSKA (reference sequence). V trimming: 2 bases; J trimming: 6 bases; junction bases outside the gene matches: 7. The CDR3 consists of 14 residues.

This clonotype was counted only a few times. The chain couples TRBV7-9 to TRBJ1-5, with 10 bases identical to TRBD1. J gave up 3 bases and V 2 bases, and 4 bases lay outside the gene matches. CDR1 SEHNR and CDR2 FQNEAQ come from the germline V gene (reference sequence). CDR3 length: 16 amino acids. The CDR3 DNA is TGTGCCAGCAGCTTACTGACAGGGGGCAACAATCAGCCCCAGCATTTT. It translates to CASSLLTGGNNQPQHF.

The table lists this clonotype with many counts. The J gene is TRBJ2-3, the V gene TRBV20-1; D tentatively fits TRBD1 or TRBD2 (5 bases each). Per germline, CDR1 DFQATT and CDR2 SNEGSKA (reference sequence). Trimming removed 6 bases at V and 1 base at J, with 17 bases between. This CDR3 region has 15 residues. This chain's CDR3 is CSAHTGLGRTDTQYF. The CDR3 DNA reads as TGCAGTGCCCACACGGGGCTAGGGCGCACAGATACGCAGTATTTT.

Comment on this clonotype: A read error is possible here, since a much larger clone lies one base away. The chain has TRBV2 and TRBJ2-1; D possibly corresponds to TRBD1 (7 bases). Germline-derived CDR1 and CDR2 are SNHLY and FYNNEI. The CDR3 runs 15 residues. CDR3 region: CTSSSGGRTYNEQFF. The CDR3 coding sequence is TGTACCAGCAGCTCAGGGGGGAGGACCTACAATGAGCAGTTCTTC.

This clonotype was detected ten times or more. This rearrangement joins TRBV20-1 to TRBJ1-1; no firm D call. The CDR3 loop spans 12 amino acids. The V end lost 0 bases, the J end lost 0 bases, and 2 bases lay between the germline ends. The germline CDR1 and CDR2 sequences are DFQATT and SNEGSKA (reference sequence). CDR3 protein: CSAREVNTEAFF. The CDR3 nucleotides are TGCAGTGCTAGAGAAGTGAACACTGAAGCTTTCTTT.

This clonotype was detected ten times or more. The genes are TRBV24-1 and TRBJ1-5; D gene unclear. The CDR3 is made up of 13 amino acids. The germline V gene encodes CDR1 KGHDR and CDR2 SFDVKD. V was pared by 6 bases and J by 5 bases, with 10 bases between. The CDR3 DNA is TGTGCCACCAGTTTAAGGGCCCATCAGCCCCAGCATTTT. As protein: CATSLRAHQPQHF.

This clonotype showed up many times. The rearrangement joins TRBV20-1 to TRBJ2-5, with TRBD1 as a possible D gene (6 bases). The V and J ends lost 2 bases and 9 bases respectively, with 16 bases between them. Per germline, CDR1 DFQATT and CDR2 SNEGSKA (reference sequence). The length of the CDR3 is 13 residues. This CDR3 reads CSARTGQAGAQYF. CDR3 bases: TGCAGTGCTAGAACGGGGCAGGCAGGGGCCCAGTACTTC.